A selection of T cell receptor beta chains follows, all from one sample in a study of blood T cell repertoires in COVID-19. This table comes from immunoSEQ multiplex PCR, and its TCRdb copy is limited to in-frame clones, with some not included. The table shows some 250,000 clones, with 80% to 90% occurring only once. The material sequenced was peripheral blood. Receptors originate from a man aged 60 to 69 with acute or convalescent COVID-19. Each CDR3 is given with its conserved first and last residue. D genes are given only for firm matches. Rows give clone size only sometimes, using once, few, many, or a class for an expanded clone.

J gene | CDR3 length | V gene | D gene | clone size | CDR3 protein | CDR3 DNA
TRBJ2-3 | 15 | TRBV21-1 | - | - | CASSKLAGPSDTQYF | TGTGCCAGCAGCAAACTAGCGGGGCCGTCAGATACGCAGTATTTT
TRBJ2-1 | 16 | TRBV5-1 | TRBD2 | - | CASSGSGGSSYNEQFF | TGCGCCAGCAGCGGTAGCGGGGGCTCCTCCTACAATGAGCAGTTCTTC
TRBJ1-5 | 14 | TRBV2 | - | - | CASRGGGVYQPQHF | TGTGCCAGCAGGGGGGGAGGCGTTTATCAGCCCCAGCATTTT
TRBJ2-3 | 17 | TRBV28 | TRBD2 | once | CASSGAPLAGSTDTQYF | TGTGCCAGCTCTGGGGCCCCACTAGCGGGATCCACAGATACGCAGTATTTT
TRBJ1-2 | 13 | TRBV3-1/TRBV3-2 | - | - | CASSQILTGSHTF | TGTGCCAGCAGCCAAATCTTGACAGGATCACACACCTTC
TRBJ1-4 | 15 | TRBV5-4 | - | once | CASSRAGATNEKLFF | TGTGCCAGCAGCCGGGCGGGGGCAACTAATGAAAAACTGTTTTTT
TRBJ2-7 | 13 | TRBV7-9 | TRBD2 | - | CASSPDGGREQYF | TGTGCCAGCAGCCCTGACGGCGGGAGGGAGCAGTACTTC
TRBJ2-3 | 19 | TRBV10-3 | TRBD2 | - | CAISLGLAGGTGGTDTQYF | TGTGCCATCAGTCTGGGACTAGCGGGAGGGACCGGGGGGACAGATACGCAGTATTTT
TRBJ1-1 | 13 | TRBV5-4 | - | once | CASSESGGPEAFF | TGTGCCAGCAGCGAGTCGGGGGGTCCAGAAGCTTTCTTT
TRBJ1-6 | 14 | TRBV3-1/TRBV3-2 | - | - | CASSQERVHSPLHF | TGTGCCAGCAGCCAAGAACGCGTTCATTCACCCCTCCACTTT
TRBJ2-2 | 19 | TRBV7-8 | TRBD2 | - | CASKARTSGGTPNTGELFF | TGTGCCAGCAAAGCGAGGACTAGCGGGGGTACTCCGAACACCGGGGAGCTGTTTTTT
TRBJ2-3 | 15 | TRBV19 | TRBD2 | - | CASSMAGGGGDTQYF | TGTGCCAGTAGTATGGCGGGGGGAGGTGGAGATACGCAGTATTTT
TRBJ2-1 | 16 | TRBV2 | TRBD2 | - | CASSDRTSGALGEQFF | TGTGCCAGCAGTGACCGGACTAGCGGGGCCCTCGGTGAGCAGTTCTTC
TRBJ1-2 | 13 | TRBV10-3 | TRBD1 | - | CAISDDRGVGYTF | TGTGCCATCAGTGACGACAGGGGAGTTGGCTACACCTTC
TRBJ1-5 | 15 | TRBV19 | - | - | CASSTTGTYNQPQHF | TGTGCCAGTAGTACAACCGGGACATACAATCAGCCCCAGCATTTT
TRBJ2-7 | 12 | TRBV4-1 | - | - | CASSPPGREQYF | TGCGCCAGCAGTCCCCCGGGTCGGGAGCAGTACTTC
TRBJ2-1 | 15 | TRBV18 | - | - | CASSPLGFSYNEQFF | TGTGCCAGCTCACCATTGGGCTTCTCCTACAATGAGCAGTTCTTC
TRBJ1-4 | 14 | TRBV7-9 | - | - | CASNFGLAGEKLFF | TGTGCCAGCAACTTCGGACTGGCCGGTGAAAAACTGTTTTTT
TRBJ1-5 | 13 | TRBV6-2/TRBV6-3 | - | once | CASSYSRVPAQHF | TGTGCCAGCAGTTACTCGCGGGTTCCGGCCCAGCATTTT
TRBJ2-1 | 15 | TRBV28 | TRBD2 | once | CASRHPGTSQDEQFF | TGTGCCAGCAGGCATCCCGGGACTAGTCAAGATGAGCAGTTCTTC
TRBJ1-2 | 13 | TRBV18 | - | few | CASSPTMSDGYTF | TGTGCCAGCTCACCAACCATGTCGGATGGCTACACCTTC
TRBJ2-7 | 14 | TRBV15 | - | few | CATSSGTRPTQQYF | TGTGCCACCTCCTCGGGTACTAGGCCTACGCAGCAGTACTTC
TRBJ1-1 | 15 | TRBV5-4 | - | - | CASSPPRQVNTEAFF | TGTGCCAGCAGCCCTCCCCGGCAGGTGAACACTGAAGCTTTCTTT
TRBJ2-7 | 13 | TRBV5-4 | - | - | CASSLTGKMEQYF | TGTGCCAGCAGCTTGACAGGGAAAATGGAGCAGTACTTC
TRBJ2-2 | 16 | TRBV7-3 | TRBD2 | - | CASSFLTSGDTGELFF | TGTGCCAGCAGCTTTTTGACTAGCGGAGATACCGGGGAGCTGTTTTTT
TRBJ1-2 | 15 | TRBV18 | - | few | CASSPPVGESYGYTF | TGTGCCAGCTCACCACCGGTAGGGGAAAGCTATGGCTACACCTTC
TRBJ2-3 | 17 | TRBV5-1 | TRBD2 | - | CASSLAGTSGGADTQYF | TGCGCCAGCAGCTTGGCCGGGACTAGCGGGGGTGCAGATACGCAGTATTTT
TRBJ1-5 | 14 | TRBV4-1 | TRBD1 | - | CASSPGQGHQPQHF | TGCGCCAGCAGCCCCGGACAGGGGCATCAGCCCCAGCATTTT
TRBJ1-3 | 14 | TRBV19 | - | - | CASSIVSSGNTIYF | TGTGCCAGTAGTATCGTCAGCTCTGGAAACACCATATATTTT
TRBJ1-5 | 14 | TRBV19 | - | - | CASSRGLGNQPQHF | TGTGCCAGTAGTAGGGGGCTTGGCAATCAGCCCCAGCATTTT
TRBJ2-2 | 15 | TRBV7-3 | - | - | CASSAQGFNTGELFF | TGTGCCAGCAGCGCCCAGGGTTTTAACACCGGGGAGCTGTTTTTT
TRBJ2-1 | 15 | TRBV4-1 | TRBD2 | - | CASSPAGASYNEQFF | TGCGCCAGCAGCCCTGCGGGAGCTTCCTACAATGAGCAGTTCTTC
TRBJ2-3 | 15 | TRBV18 | - | - | CASSPGGVQSDTQYF | TGTGCCAGCTCACCAGGGGGCGTTCAATCAGATACGCAGTATTTT
TRBJ1-4 | 15 | TRBV14 | TRBD1 | - | CASSLMTGINEKLFF | TGTGCCAGCAGCCTTATGACAGGGATCAATGAAAAACTGTTTTTT
TRBJ2-5 | 13 | TRBV12-3/TRBV12-4 | - | - | CASSLSLVETQYF | TGTGCCAGCAGTTTGAGCCTAGTTGAGACCCAGTACTTC
TRBJ1-1 | 14 | TRBV2 | TRBD1 | - | CAARRDSSHTEAFF | TGTGCCGCTAGAAGGGACAGCTCTCACACTGAAGCTTTCTTT
TRBJ2-7 | 15 | TRBV5-4 | TRBD1 | - | CASSLAPGQAYEQYF | TGTGCCAGCAGCTTGGCCCCGGGACAGGCCTACGAGCAGTACTTC
TRBJ2-7 | 13 | TRBV6-6 | TRBD1 | - | CASSQQGSYEQYF | TGTGCCAGCAGCCAACAGGGGTCCTACGAGCAGTACTTC
TRBJ1-4 | 12 | TRBV6-1 | - | - | CASSENRRKLFF | TGTGCCAGCAGTGAAAATCGGAGGAAACTGTTTTTT
TRBJ2-5 | 16 | TRBV11-3 | TRBD2 | - | CASSWTSGRAGETQYF | TGTGCCAGCAGCTGGACTAGCGGGAGGGCCGGGGAGACCCAGTACTTC
TRBJ2-7 | 15 | TRBV2 | TRBD1 | - | CASSEGWDRAYEQYF | TGTGCCAGCAGTGAAGGTTGGGACAGGGCGTACGAGCAGTACTTC
TRBJ2-3 | 12 | TRBV9 | TRBD2 | few | CASSVGRREIYF | TGTGCCAGCAGCGTAGGTCGGCGGGAGATATATTTT
TRBJ2-3 | 19 | TRBV3-1/TRBV3-2 | TRBD2 | - | CASSQGLAGGHGGTDTQYF | TGTGCCAGCAGCCAAGGACTAGCGGGGGGGCACGGTGGCACAGATACGCAGTATTTT
TRBJ2-7 | 11 | TRBV5-1 | - | - | CASSLEREQYF | TGCGCCAGCAGCTTGGAGAGGGAGCAGTACTTC
TRBJ2-3 | 16 | TRBV5-6 | - | - | CASSTYGTTHTDTQYF | TGTGCCAGCAGCACTTACGGGACAACCCACACAGATACGCAGTATTTT
TRBJ2-1 | 16 | TRBV5-1 | TRBD1 | - | CASSLGPTGEYNEQFF | TGCGCCAGCAGCTTGGGGCCCACAGGGGAATACAATGAGCAGTTCTTC
TRBJ1-1 | 15 | TRBV5-1 | - | - | CASSGRSNLNTEAFF | TGCGCCAGCAGCGGGAGGTCCAATCTGAACACTGAAGCTTTCTTT
TRBJ1-1 | 14 | TRBV28 | TRBD1 | - | CASSFDRAWAEAFF | TGTGCCAGCAGTTTCGACAGGGCCTGGGCTGAAGCTTTCTTT
TRBJ2-7 | 13 | TRBV29-1 | - | - | CSVEEAGVGEQNF | TGCAGCGTTGAAGAGGCAGGGGTGGGCGAGCAGAACTTC
TRBJ2-2 | 12 | TRBV30 | - | - | CAWSVQTGELFF | TGTGCCTGGAGTGTACAGACCGGGGAGCTGTTTTTT
TRBJ2-7 | 12 | TRBV14 | - | - | CASSRGGPEQYF | TGTGCCAGCAGCCGCGGGGGCCCCGAGCAGTACTTC
TRBJ2-3 | 16 | TRBV4-2 | - | - | CASSPAGKSRTDTQYF | TGTGCCAGCAGCCCCGCAGGGAAGTCTCGCACAGATACGCAGTATTTT
TRBJ1-2 | 12 | TRBV19 | - | few | CASSAALYGYTF | TGTGCCAGTAGTGCGGCCCTGTATGGCTACACCTTC
TRBJ1-2 | 13 | TRBV6-1 | - | - | CASSDSGLWGYTF | TGTGCCAGCAGTGATAGCGGGCTTTGGGGCTACACCTTC
TRBJ2-3 | 14 | TRBV7-9 | - | - | CASSFGTSTDTQYF | TGTGCCAGCAGCTTTGGGACTAGCACAGATACGCAGTATTTT
TRBJ2-2 | 13 | TRBV10-2 | TRBD1 | - | CAATGQDTGELFF | TGCGCCGCGACAGGGCAAGACACCGGGGAGCTGTTTTTT
TRBJ2-7 | 17 | TRBV4-1 | TRBD1 | - | CASSQDSPGQGRDEQYF | TGCGCCAGCAGCCAAGATAGCCCGGGACAGGGAAGGGACGAGCAGTACTTC